This TCR beta chain was sequenced for a study of T cells in Graves' hyperthyroidism and ophthalmopathy. Points from the study as a whole: Among clonotypes expanded in thyroid above 0.001, most were also found in blood. In validation, the model predicted ophthalmopathy. These predictions came a median 6.5 months before onset.

V lost 5 bases and J 4 bases, leaving 11 bases between the germline ends. Germline V lookup: CDR1 SGHAT, CDR2 FQNNGV. This CDR3 region has 13 residues. This clonotype showed up many times. As yet, its antigen is unknown. TCR beta CDR3 regions were amplified from RNA. HTBI primers were the set used in a first-round RT-PCR of the TCR CDR3. One entry per CDR3 protein results from TCRdb running MiXCR on the multiplex PCR reads. The sample contains approximately 520,000 distinct CDR3 sequences, around 24% of which appear only once. The V call is TRBV11-2, the J call TRBJ1-1, with a weak D call TRBD1 (5 bases). The source material was blood. This TCR derives from a woman in her 30s with Graves' ophthalmopathy. As DNA, the CDR3 is TGTGCCAGCAGCATAACAGGACGCACTGAAGCTTTCTTT. Protein sequence: CASSITGRTEAFF.